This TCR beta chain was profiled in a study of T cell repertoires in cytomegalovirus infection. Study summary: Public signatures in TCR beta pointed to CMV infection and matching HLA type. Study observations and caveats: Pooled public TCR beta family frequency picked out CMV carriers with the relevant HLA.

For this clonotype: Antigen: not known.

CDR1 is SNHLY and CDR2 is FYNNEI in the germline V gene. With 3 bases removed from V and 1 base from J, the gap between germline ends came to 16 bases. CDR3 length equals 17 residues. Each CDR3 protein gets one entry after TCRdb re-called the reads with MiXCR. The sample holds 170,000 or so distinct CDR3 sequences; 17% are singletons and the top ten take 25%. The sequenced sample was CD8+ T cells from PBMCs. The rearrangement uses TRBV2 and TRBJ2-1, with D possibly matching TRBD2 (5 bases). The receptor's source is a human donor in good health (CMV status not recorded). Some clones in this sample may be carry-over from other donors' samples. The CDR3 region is CASSDNGFTGSYNEQFF. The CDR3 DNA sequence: TGTGCCAGCAGTGATAACGGGTTTACGGGGTCCTACAATGAGCAGTTCTTC. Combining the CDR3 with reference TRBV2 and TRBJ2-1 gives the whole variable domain EPEVTQTPSHQVTQMGQEVILRCVPISNHLYFYWYRQILGQKVEFLVSFYNNEISEKSEIFDDQFSVERPDGSNFTLKIRSTKLEDSAMYFCASSDNGFTGSYNEQFFGPGTRLTVL.